The clone carrying this T cell receptor beta chain showed up just a few times. This specimen comes from a study of blood T cell repertoires in COVID-19. Whole-study context: Both acute and convalescent COVID-19 samples were obtained from the United States, Italy and Spain. T cells, B-cell-depleted T cells, or PBMCs supplied cDNA or gDNA.

Profiling relied on immunoSEQ multiplex PCR, and the TCRdb table lists in-frame clones only, not all of them. The sample carries roughly 240,000 clones, 85% recorded once. This CDR3 is 14 amino acids long. CDR1 is MGHDK and CDR2 is SYGVNS in the germline V gene. Trimming cost V 5 bases and J 7 bases, with 12 bases left between them. The chain joins TRBV25-1 to TRBJ1-6; no definite D call. Sequencing used peripheral blood. The TCR sequence derives from a man in his fifties with COVID-19, enrolled during active disease. As DNA, the CDR3 is TGTGCCAGCAGTTTGGCACAAGTAAATTCACCCCTCCACTTT. It translates to CASSLAQVNSPLHF. The variable domain in full, completed from reference TRBV25-1 and TRBJ1-6, reads EADIYQTPRYLVIGTGKKITLECSQTMGHDKMYWYQQDPGMELHLIHYSYGVNSTEKGDLSSESTVSRIRTEHFPLTLESARPSHTSQYLCASSLAQVNSPLHFGNGTRLTVT.